This is a list of T cell receptor beta chains from one sample in a study of blood T cell repertoires in COVID-19. The assay was immunoSEQ multiplex PCR, and TCRdb's table has in-frame clones only and misses some. The sample lists 55,000 to 70,000 clones; roughly 79% were seen once. The sample taken for sequencing was peripheral blood. The receptors shown here come from a human donor in a cohort sampled during active COVID-19. CDR3s include the opening cysteine and the closing phenylalanine or tryptophan. A D gene is named only where the DNA matches it firmly. Expanded clones are given a class, and other clones once, few, many or no size at all.

>TRBD1|TRBV28|TRBJ2-4|-
CASKPRQGGHIQYF
TGTGCCAGCAAACCTAGACAGGGTGGGCACATTCAGTACTTC
>-|TRBV28|TRBJ1-1|-
CASSLNQGRSTEAFF
TGTGCCAGCAGCCTAAACCAGGGTAGGAGCACTGAAGCTTTCTTT
>-|TRBV6-5|TRBJ1-3|-
CASSYEPLSGNTIYF
TGTGCCAGCAGTTACGAGCCGCTCTCTGGAAACACCATATATTTT
>TRBD2|TRBV24-1|TRBJ2-5|-
CATSDFGLAGGETQYF
TGTGCCACCAGTGATTTCGGACTAGCGGGAGGTGAGACCCAGTACTTC
>-|TRBV2|TRBJ1-2|-
CASSEGPGHAVYTF
TGTGCCAGCAGTGAGGGGCCCGGACACGCAGTCTACACCTTC
>TRBD2|TRBV15|TRBJ2-7|-
CATSRDRGLAGEQYF
TGTGCCACCAGCAGAGATAGGGGGCTAGCGGGGGAGCAGTACTTC
>-|TRBV19|TRBJ2-7|once
CASLNPGAGGNYEQYF
TGTGCCAGTCTCAACCCTGGGGCAGGCGGGAACTACGAGCAGTACTTC
>TRBD1|TRBV11-2|TRBJ2-7|-
CASSFYRDSSYEQYF
TGTGCCAGCAGCTTCTATCGGGACAGTTCCTACGAGCAGTACTTC
>-|TRBV25-1|TRBJ1-2|-
CASSTGTNYGYTF
TGTGCCAGCAGTACAGGTACTAACTATGGCTACACCTTC
>TRBD1|TRBV28|TRBJ1-5|-
CASSSNLLLDRGINQPQHF
TGTGCCAGCAGTTCAAACCTTCTCCTCGACAGGGGGATCAATCAGCCCCAGCATTTT
>-|TRBV5-5|TRBJ2-7|few
CASSEIPRGNEQYF
TGTGCCAGCAGCGAGATACCCAGGGGTAATGAGCAGTACTTC
>-|TRBV30|TRBJ1-1|-
CAWTTWGRMNTEAFF
TGTGCCTGGACTACCTGGGGGAGGATGAACACTGAAGCTTTCTTT
>TRBD1|TRBV3-1/TRBV3-2|TRBJ1-1|-
CASSQGRQGTEAFF
TGTGCCAGCAGCCAAGGCAGACAGGGAACTGAAGCTTTCTTT
>-|TRBV3-1/TRBV3-2|TRBJ1-6|once
CASSPPGRGTSSPLHF
TGTGCCAGCAGCCCCCCGGGAAGGGGGACGAGTTCACCCCTCCACTTT
>TRBD1|TRBV6-6|TRBJ1-3|once
CASSRGTDTTSGNTIYF
TGTGCCAGCAGTCGTGGGACAGACACGACCTCAGGAAACACCATATATTTT
>TRBD1|TRBV2|TRBJ2-3|-
CATGTGGVADTQYF
TGTGCCACTGGGACAGGTGGAGTGGCAGATACGCAGTATTTT
>-|TRBV19|TRBJ1-5|once
CASSNSGVLSNQPQHF
TGTGCCAGTAGTAATTCAGGGGTCCTTAGCAATCAGCCCCAGCATTTT
>-|TRBV7-9|TRBJ2-6|-
CASSIGSSHSGANVLTF
TGTGCCAGCAGCATAGGCTCATCACACTCTGGGGCCAACGTCCTGACTTTC
>TRBD1|TRBV5-1|TRBJ2-7|-
CASSPRTGGFGEQYF
TGCGCCAGCAGCCCGAGGACAGGGGGCTTCGGGGAGCAGTACTTC
>-|TRBV5-5|TRBJ1-2|-
CASSAGLTPYGYTF
TGTGCCAGCAGCGCGGGACTTACCCCGTATGGCTACACCTTC
>-|TRBV3-1/TRBV3-2|TRBJ1-1|-
CASSQVDPQGRTEAFF
TGTGCCAGCAGTCAAGTCGACCCTCAGGGAAGAACTGAAGCTTTCTTT
>-|TRBV3-1/TRBV3-2|TRBJ2-3|-
CASEGSTDTQYF
TGTGCCAGCGAGGGAAGCACAGATACGCAGTATTTT
>-|TRBV3-1/TRBV3-2|TRBJ1-3|once
CASSQRSENTIYF
TGTGCCAGCAGCCAGAGGTCGGAAAACACCATATATTTT
>-|TRBV18|TRBJ1-2|-
CASSPSYSHNYGYTF
TGTGCCAGCTCACCATCTTACAGTCATAACTATGGCTACACCTTC
>-|TRBV24-1|TRBJ2-7|-
CATSDTDIFYEQYF
TGTGCCACCAGTGATACGGACATCTTCTACGAGCAGTACTTC
>TRBD1|TRBV6-1|TRBJ1-5|-
CASSEEGTGGRPQHF
TGTGCCAGCAGTGAAGAAGGGACAGGGGGTAGGCCCCAGCATTTT
>-|TRBV6-1|TRBJ1-1|once
CASSVSWGAMNTEAFF
TGTGCCAGCAGTGTATCATGGGGAGCCATGAACACTGAAGCTTTCTTT
>TRBD1|TRBV10-1|TRBJ1-1|-
CASSQGTGAPNTEAFF
TGCGCCAGCAGTCAGGGGACAGGGGCCCCGAACACTGAAGCTTTCTTT
>-|TRBV6-4|TRBJ2-3|-
CASSQQGITDTQYF
TGTGCCAGCAGTCAACAGGGCATCACAGATACGCAGTATTTT
>TRBD1|TRBV14|TRBJ1-2|-
CASSRQGDNYGYTF
TGTGCCAGCAGCCGACAGGGCGATAACTATGGCTACACCTTC
>TRBD2|TRBV27|TRBJ2-1|few
CASSLSGGSSYNEQFF
TGTGCCAGCAGTTTATCTGGCGGGAGCTCCTACAATGAGCAGTTCTTC
>-|TRBV19|TRBJ2-7|few
CASKGRGSYEQYF
TGTGCCAGTAAAGGCAGGGGCTCCTACGAGCAGTACTTC
>-|TRBV7-8|TRBJ2-7|-
CASSLGGLVYEQYF
TGTGCCAGCAGCTTAGGGGGACTCGTCTACGAGCAGTACTTC
>-|TRBV10-1|TRBJ2-7|-
CASSKMGHSYEQYF
TGCGCCAGCAGTAAGATGGGGCACTCCTACGAGCAGTACTTC
>TRBD2|TRBV29-1|TRBJ2-7|-
CSVEGLSGSSYEQYF
TGCAGCGTTGAAGGGTTGAGCGGGAGCTCCTACGAGCAGTACTTC
>TRBD1|TRBV7-8|TRBJ2-7|-
CASSLGTGFHYEQYF
TGTGCCAGCAGCCTCGGGACAGGATTCCACTACGAGCAGTACTTC
>-|TRBV7-9|TRBJ2-7|once
CASSLDQGFHEQYF
TGTGCCAGCAGCTTAGATCAGGGTTTCCACGAGCAGTACTTC
>TRBD1|TRBV6-6|TRBJ2-7|-
CATGQVYYEQYF
TGTGCCACCGGACAGGTTTACTACGAGCAGTACTTC
>-|TRBV4-1|TRBJ1-1|-
CASSQVLAAEAFF
TGCGCCAGCAGCCAAGTATTAGCAGCTGAAGCTTTCTTT
>-|TRBV7-9|TRBJ1-5|-
CASSAHRTNQPQHF
TGTGCCAGCAGTGCTCACAGGACCAATCAGCCCCAGCATTTT
>-|TRBV2|TRBJ1-2|-
CATKGVGGYTF
TGTGCCACTAAAGGGGTTGGAGGCTACACCTTC
>TRBD2|TRBV4-3|TRBJ2-7|-
CASSQGRLAGERYEQYF
TGCGCCAGCAGCCAAGGTAGACTAGCGGGAGAGAGGTACGAGCAGTACTTC
>TRBD1|TRBV19|TRBJ2-7|few
CASSTGTGYEQYF
TGTGCCAGTAGCACCGGGACAGGCTACGAGCAGTACTTC
>TRBD1|TRBV28|TRBJ2-7|-
CASSFPGQGTYEQYF
TGTGCCAGCAGTTTCCCCGGACAGGGCACCTACGAGCAGTACTTC
>TRBD1|TRBV7-2|TRBJ1-5|-
CASSLGGTVNQPQHF
TGTGCCAGCAGCTTAGGAGGGACAGTCAATCAGCCCCAGCATTTT
>-|TRBV10-3|TRBJ1-1|-
CAIRPGQPNTEAFF
TGTGCCATCAGGCCGGGACAACCGAACACTGAAGCTTTCTTT
>-|TRBV2|TRBJ1-4|-
CASSLGGQEKLFF
TGTGCCAGCAGTCTTGGGGGACAAGAAAAACTGTTTTTT
>TRBD1|TRBV30|TRBJ1-2|-
CAWSPTGGGGYTF
TGTGCCTGGAGTCCCACAGGGGGGGGTGGCTACACCTTC
>-|TRBV24-1|TRBJ1-2|-
CATSVGVNYGYTF
TGTGCCACCAGTGTTGGAGTAAACTATGGCTACACCTTC
>-|TRBV19|TRBJ2-2|-
CASSRPGTNTGELFF
TGTGCCAGTAGTCGCCCAGGGACGAACACCGGGGAGCTGTTTTTT
>-|TRBV3-1/TRBV3-2|TRBJ2-7|-
CASSQDLRGTAARREQYF
TGTGCCAGCAGCCAAGATCTTCGGGGGACAGCGGCCCGCCGGGAGCAGTACTTC